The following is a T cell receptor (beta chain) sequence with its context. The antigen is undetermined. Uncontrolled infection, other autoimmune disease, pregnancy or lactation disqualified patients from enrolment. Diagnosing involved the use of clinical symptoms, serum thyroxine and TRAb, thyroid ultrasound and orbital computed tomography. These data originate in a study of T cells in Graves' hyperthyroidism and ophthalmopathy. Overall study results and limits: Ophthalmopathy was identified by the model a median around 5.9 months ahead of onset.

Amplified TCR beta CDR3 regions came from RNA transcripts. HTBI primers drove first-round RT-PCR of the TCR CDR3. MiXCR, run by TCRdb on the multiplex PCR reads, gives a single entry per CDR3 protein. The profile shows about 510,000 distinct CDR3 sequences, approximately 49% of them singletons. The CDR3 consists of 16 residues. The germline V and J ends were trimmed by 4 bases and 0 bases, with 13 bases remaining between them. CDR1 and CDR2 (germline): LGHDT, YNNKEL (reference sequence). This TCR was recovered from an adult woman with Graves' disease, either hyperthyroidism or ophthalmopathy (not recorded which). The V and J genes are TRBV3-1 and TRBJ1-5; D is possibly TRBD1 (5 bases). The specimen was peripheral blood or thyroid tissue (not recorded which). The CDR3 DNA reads TGTGCCAGCAGCCCCAGGCAGGGAGATAGCAATCAGCCCCAGCATTTT. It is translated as CASSPRQGDSNQPQHF.